This T cell receptor (beta chain) was documented in a study of cytomegalovirus exposure and HLA in healthy donors. Broader study findings: Under 20,000 TCR beta sequences were associated with HLA alleles at 0.05 false discovery rate in a later analysis.

V shed 1 base and J shed 4 bases, with 11 bases lying between them. This CDR3 has 13 amino acids. Looked up from germline, CDR1 is GTSNPN and CDR2 is SVGIG (reference sequence). Note on this clone: Its antigen is unidentified.

Vbeta (60) and Jbeta (13) primers were used in the PCR. TCRdb's table, derived via immunoSEQ multiplex PCR, lists solely in-frame clones and lacks some. The sample shows some 120,000 clones, roughly 68% of them seen only once. The origin of this receptor is a woman between 25 and 40 years old in good health and CMV-seronegative. The sample consisted of PBMCs. This chain connects TRBV30 to TRBJ2-7; D perhaps matches TRBD2 (6 bases). CDR3 loop: CAWSGNSGYEQYF. The CDR3, as DNA: TGTGCCTGGAGTGGGAATAGCGGATACGAGCAGTACTTC.